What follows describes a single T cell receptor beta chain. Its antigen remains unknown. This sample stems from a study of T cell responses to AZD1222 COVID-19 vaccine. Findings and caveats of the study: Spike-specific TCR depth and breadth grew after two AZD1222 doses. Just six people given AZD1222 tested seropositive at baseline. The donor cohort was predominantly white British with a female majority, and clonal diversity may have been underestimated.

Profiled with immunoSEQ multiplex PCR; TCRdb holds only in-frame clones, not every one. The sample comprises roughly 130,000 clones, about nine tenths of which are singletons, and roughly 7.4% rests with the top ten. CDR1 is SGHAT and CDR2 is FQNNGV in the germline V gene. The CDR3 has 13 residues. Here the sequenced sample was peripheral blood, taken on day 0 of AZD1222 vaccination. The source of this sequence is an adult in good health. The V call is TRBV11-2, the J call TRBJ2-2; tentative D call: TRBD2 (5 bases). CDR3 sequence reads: CAIRSGNTGELFF. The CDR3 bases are TGTGCTATTAGGAGCGGGAACACCGGGGAGCTGTTTTTT.